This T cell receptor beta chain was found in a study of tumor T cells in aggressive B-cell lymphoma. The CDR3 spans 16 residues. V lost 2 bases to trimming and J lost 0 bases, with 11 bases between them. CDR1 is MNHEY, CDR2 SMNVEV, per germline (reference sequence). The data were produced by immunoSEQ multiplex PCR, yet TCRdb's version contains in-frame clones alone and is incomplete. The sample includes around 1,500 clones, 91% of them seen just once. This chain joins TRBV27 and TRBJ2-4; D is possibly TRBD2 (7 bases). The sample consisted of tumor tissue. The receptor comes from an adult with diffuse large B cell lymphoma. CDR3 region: CASSLKGGIAKNIQYF. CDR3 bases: TGTGCCAGCAGTTTAAAGGGGGGGATAGCCAAAAACATTCAGTACTTC.